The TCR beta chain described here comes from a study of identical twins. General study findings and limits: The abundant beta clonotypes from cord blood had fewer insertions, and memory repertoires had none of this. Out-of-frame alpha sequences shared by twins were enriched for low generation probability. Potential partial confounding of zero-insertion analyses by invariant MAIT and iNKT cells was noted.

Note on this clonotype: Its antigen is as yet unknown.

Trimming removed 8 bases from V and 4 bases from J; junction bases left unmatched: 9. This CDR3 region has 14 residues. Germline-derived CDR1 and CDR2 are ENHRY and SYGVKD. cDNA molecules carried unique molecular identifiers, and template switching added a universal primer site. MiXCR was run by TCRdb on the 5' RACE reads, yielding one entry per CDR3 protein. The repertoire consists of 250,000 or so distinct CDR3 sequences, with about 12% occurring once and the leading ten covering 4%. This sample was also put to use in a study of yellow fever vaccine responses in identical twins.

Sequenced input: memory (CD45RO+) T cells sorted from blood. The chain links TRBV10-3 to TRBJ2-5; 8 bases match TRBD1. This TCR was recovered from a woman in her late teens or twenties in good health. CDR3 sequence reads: CAIAQGVGAETQYF. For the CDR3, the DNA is TGTGCCATCGCACAGGGGGTAGGGGCAGAGACCCAGTACTTC.